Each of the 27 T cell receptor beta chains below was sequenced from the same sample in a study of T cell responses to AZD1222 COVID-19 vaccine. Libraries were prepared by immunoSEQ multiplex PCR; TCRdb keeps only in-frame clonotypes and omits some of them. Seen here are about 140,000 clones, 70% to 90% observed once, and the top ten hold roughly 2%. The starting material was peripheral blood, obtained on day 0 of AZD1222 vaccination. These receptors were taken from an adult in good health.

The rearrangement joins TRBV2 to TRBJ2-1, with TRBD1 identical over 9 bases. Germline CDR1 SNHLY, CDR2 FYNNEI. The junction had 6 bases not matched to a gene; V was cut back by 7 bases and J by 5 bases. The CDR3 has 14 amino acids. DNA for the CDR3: TGTGCCAGCATCCCGGGACAGGGTAACAATGAGCAGTTCTTC. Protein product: CASIPGQGNNEQFF.

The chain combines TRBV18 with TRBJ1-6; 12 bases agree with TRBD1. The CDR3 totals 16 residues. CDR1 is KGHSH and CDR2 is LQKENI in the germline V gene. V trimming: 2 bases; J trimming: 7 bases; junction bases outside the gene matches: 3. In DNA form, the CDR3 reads TGTGCCAGCTCACCAACGGGGACAGGGGGCAATTCACCCCTCCACTTT. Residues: CASSPTGTGGNSPLHF. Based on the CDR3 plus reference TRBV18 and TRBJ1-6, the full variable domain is NAGVMQNPRHLVRRRGQEARLRCSPMKGHSHVYWYRQLPEEGLKFMVYLQKENIIDESGMPKERFSAEFPKEGPSILRIQQVVRGDSAAYFCASSPTGTGGNSPLHFGNGTRLTVT.

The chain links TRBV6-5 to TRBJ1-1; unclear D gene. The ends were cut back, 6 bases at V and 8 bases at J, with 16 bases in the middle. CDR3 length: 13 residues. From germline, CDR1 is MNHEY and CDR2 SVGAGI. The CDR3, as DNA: TGTGCCAGCAGGGACTTCTATCAACCAGAAGCTTTCTTT. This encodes CASRDFYQPEAFF.

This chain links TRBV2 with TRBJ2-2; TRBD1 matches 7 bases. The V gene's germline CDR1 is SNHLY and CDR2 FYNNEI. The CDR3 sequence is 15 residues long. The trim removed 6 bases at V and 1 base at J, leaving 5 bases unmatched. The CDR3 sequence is CASSSRTGNTGELFF. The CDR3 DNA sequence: TGTGCCAGCAGCTCCCGGACAGGGAACACCGGGGAGCTGTTTTTT.

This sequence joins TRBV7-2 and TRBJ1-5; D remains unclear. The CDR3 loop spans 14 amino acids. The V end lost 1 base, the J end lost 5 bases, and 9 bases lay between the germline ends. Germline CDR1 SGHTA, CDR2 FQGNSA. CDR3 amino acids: CASSLDPGYQPQHF. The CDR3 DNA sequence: TGTGCCAGCAGCTTAGATCCGGGGTATCAGCCCCAGCATTTT.

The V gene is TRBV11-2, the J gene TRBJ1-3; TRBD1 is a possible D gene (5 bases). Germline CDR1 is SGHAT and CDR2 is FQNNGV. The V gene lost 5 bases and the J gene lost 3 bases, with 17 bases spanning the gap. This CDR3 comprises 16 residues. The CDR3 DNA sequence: TGTGCCAGCAGCCATGGGACCCGGAACCGTGGAAACACCATATATTTT. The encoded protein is CASSHGTRNRGNTIYF. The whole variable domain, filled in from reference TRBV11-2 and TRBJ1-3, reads EAGVAQSPRYKIIEKRQSVAFWCNPISGHATLYWYQQILGQGPKLLIQFQNNGVVDDSQLPKDRFSAERLKGVDSTLKIQPAKLEDSAVYLCASSHGTRNRGNTIYFGEGSWLTVV.

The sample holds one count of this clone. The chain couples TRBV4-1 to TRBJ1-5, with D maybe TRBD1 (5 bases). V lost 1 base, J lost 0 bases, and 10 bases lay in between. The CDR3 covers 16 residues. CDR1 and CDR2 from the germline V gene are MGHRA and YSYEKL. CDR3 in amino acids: CASSQAGLGSNQPQHF. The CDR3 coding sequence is TGCGCCAGCAGCCAAGCAGGGCTGGGTAGCAATCAGCCCCAGCATTTT.

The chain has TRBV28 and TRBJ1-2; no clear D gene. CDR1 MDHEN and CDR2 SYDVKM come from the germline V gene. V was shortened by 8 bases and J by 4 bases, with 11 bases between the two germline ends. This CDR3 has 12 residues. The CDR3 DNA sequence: TGTGCCAGCGGAGTGACTATCTATGGCTACACCTTC. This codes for CASGVTIYGYTF.

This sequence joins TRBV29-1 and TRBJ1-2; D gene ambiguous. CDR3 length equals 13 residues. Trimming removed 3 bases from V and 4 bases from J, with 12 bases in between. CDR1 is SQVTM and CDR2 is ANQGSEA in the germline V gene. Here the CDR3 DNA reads TGCAGCGTTGATTCCGCCCGGACCTATGGCTACACCTTC. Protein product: CSVDSARTYGYTF.

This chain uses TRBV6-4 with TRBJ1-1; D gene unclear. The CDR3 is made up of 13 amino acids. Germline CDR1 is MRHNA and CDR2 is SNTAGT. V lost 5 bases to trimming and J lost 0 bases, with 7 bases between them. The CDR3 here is CASSLDLNTEAFF. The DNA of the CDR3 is TGTGCCAGCAGTTTGGACTTGAACACTGAAGCTTTCTTT.

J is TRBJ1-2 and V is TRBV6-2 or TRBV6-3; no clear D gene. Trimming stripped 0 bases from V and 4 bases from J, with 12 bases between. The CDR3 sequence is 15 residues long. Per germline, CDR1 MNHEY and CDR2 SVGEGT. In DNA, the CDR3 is TGTGCCAGCAGTTACTCGAGGATTTACCCCTATGGCTACACCTTC. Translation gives CASSYSRIYPYGYTF.

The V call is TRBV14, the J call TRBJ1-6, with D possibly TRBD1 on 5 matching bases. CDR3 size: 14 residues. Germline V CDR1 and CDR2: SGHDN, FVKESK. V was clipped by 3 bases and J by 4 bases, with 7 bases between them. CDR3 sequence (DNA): TGTGCCAGCAGCCAGGGACTTTATAATTCACCCCTCCACTTT. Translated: CASSQGLYNSPLHF.

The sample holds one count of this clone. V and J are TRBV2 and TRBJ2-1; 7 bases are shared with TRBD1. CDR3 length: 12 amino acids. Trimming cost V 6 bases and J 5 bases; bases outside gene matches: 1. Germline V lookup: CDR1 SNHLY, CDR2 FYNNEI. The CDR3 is CASRGQHNEQFF. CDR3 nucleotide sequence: TGTGCCAGCAGGGGACAGCACAATGAGCAGTTCTTC.

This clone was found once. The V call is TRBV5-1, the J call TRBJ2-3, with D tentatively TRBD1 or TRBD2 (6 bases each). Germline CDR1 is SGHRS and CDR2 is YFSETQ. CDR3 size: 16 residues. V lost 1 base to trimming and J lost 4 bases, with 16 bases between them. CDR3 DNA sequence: TGCGCCAGCAGCTTGACGGGCCCCGGGGGCCCAGATACGCAGTATTTT. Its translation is CASSLTGPGGPDTQYF.

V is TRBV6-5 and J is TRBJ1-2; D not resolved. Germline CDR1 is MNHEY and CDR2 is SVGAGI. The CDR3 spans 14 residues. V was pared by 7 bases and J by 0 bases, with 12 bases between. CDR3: CASTPGRANYGYTF. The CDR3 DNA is TGTGCCAGCACCCCGGGGAGGGCTAACTATGGCTACACCTTC.

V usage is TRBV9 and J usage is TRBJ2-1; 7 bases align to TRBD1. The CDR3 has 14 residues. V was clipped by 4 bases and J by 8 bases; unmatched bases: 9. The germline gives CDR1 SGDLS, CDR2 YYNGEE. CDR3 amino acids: CASSITDRDDEQFF. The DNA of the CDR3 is TGTGCCAGCAGCATCACCGACAGGGATGATGAGCAGTTCTTC.

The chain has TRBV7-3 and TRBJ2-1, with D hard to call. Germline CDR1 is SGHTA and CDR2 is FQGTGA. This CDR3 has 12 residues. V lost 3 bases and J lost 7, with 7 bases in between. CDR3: CASSLVTNEQFF. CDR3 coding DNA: TGTGCCAGCAGCTTGGTTACAAATGAGCAGTTCTTC.

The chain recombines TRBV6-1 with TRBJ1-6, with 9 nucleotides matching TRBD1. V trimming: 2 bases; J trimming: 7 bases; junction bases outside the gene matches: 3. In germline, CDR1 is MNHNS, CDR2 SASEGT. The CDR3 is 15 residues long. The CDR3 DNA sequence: TGTGCCAGCAGTGAATCCGGGACAGGGAATTCACCCCTCCACTTT. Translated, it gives CASSESGTGNSPLHF.

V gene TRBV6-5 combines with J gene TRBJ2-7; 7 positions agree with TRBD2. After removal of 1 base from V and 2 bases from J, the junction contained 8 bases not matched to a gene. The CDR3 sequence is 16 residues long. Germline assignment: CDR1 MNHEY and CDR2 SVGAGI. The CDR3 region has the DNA TGTGCCAGCAGTTACTTATGGGCTGGGGGGGCCTACGAGCAGTACTTC. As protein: CASSYLWAGGAYEQYF.

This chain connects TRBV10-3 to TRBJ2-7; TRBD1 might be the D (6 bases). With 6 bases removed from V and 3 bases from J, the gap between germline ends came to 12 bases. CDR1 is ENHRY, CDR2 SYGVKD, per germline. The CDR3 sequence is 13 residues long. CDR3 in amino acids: CAIRAPQGYEQYF. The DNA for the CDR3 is TGTGCCATCAGGGCCCCACAGGGCTACGAGCAGTACTTC.

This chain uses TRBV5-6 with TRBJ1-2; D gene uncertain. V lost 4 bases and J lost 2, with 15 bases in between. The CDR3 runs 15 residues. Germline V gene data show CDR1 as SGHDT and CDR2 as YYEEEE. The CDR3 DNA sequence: TGTGCCAGCAGCCCATGGGAGGGTCAAAACTATGGCTACACCTTC. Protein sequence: CASSPWEGQNYGYTF.

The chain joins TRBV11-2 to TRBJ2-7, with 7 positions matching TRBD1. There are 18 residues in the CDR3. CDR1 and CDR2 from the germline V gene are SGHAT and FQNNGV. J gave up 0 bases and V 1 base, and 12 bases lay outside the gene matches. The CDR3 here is CASSLGQGVLWRSYEQYF. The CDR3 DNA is TGTGCCAGCAGCTTAGGACAGGGAGTTTTGTGGCGCTCCTACGAGCAGTACTTC.

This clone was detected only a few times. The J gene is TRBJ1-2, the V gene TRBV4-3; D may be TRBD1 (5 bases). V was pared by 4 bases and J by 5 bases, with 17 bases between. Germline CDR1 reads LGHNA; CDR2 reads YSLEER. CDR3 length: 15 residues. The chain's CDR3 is CASSPGVGGTYGYTF. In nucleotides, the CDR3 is TGCGCCAGCAGCCCCGGCGTGGGCGGGACTTATGGCTACACCTTC.

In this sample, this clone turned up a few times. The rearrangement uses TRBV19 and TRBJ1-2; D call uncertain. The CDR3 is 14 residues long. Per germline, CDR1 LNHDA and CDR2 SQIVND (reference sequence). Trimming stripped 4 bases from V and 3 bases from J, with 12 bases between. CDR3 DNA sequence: TGTGCCAGTAGTAACCAAGGTGATTACTATGGCTACACCTTC. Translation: CASSNQGDYYGYTF.

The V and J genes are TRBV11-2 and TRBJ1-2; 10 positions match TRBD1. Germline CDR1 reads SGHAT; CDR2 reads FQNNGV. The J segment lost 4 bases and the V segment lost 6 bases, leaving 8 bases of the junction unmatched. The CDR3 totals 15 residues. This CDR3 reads CASRSIRQGAYGYTF. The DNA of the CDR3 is TGTGCCAGCAGATCGATTCGACAGGGGGCCTATGGCTACACCTTC.

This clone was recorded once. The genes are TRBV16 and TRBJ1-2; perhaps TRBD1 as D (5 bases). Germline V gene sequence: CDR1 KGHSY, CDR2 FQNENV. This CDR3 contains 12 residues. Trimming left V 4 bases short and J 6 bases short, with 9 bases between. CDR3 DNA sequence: TGTGCCAGCAGCCCTCAGGGCGATGGCTACACCTTC. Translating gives CASSPQGDGYTF.

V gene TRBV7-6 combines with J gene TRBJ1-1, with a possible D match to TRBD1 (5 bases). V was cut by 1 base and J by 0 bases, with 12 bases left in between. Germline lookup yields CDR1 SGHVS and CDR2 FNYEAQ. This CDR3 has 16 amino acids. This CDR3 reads CASSLGTGPMNTEAFF. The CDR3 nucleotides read TGTGCCAGCAGCTTAGGCACAGGCCCTATGAACACTGAAGCTTTCTTT.